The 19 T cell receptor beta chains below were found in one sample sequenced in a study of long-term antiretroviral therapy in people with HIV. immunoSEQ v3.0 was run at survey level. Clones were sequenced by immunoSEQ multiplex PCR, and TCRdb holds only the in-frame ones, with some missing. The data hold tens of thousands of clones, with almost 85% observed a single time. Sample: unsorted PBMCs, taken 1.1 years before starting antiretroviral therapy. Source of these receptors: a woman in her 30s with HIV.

For the CDR3, the DNA is TGTGCCAGCAGCCAGGGACAGGGGAAAAACATTCAGTACTTC. It specifies CASSQGQGKNIQYF. This chain connects TRBV9 to TRBJ2-4; TRBD1 agrees at 10 bases. The CDR3 sequence is 14 residues long. V was pared by 4 bases and J by 4 bases, with 2 bases of the junction left unmatched. Germline-derived CDR1 and CDR2 are SGDLS and YYNGEE.

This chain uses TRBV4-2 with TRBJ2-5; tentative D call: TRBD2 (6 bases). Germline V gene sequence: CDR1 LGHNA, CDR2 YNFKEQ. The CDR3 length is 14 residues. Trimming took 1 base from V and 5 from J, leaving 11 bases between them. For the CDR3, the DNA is TGTGCCAGCAGCCAAGGGGGACTTGGGGAGACCCAGTACTTC. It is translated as CASSQGGLGETQYF.

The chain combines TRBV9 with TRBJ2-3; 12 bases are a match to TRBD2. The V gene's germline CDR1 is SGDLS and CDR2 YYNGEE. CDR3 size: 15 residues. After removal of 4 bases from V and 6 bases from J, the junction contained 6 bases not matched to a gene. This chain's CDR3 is CASSPLAGGFDTQYF. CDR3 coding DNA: TGTGCCAGCAGCCCACTAGCGGGGGGTTTCGATACGCAGTATTTT.

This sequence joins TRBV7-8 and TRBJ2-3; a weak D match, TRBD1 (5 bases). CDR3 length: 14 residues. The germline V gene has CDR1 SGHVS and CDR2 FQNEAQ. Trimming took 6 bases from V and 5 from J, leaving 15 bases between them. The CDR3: CASSYRGYGDTQYF. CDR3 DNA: TGTGCCAGCAGTTATAGGGGTTATGGAGATACGCAGTATTTT.

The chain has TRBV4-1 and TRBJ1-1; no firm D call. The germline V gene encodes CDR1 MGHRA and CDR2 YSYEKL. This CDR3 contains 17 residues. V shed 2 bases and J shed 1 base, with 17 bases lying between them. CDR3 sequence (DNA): TGCGCCAGCAGCCAAACACGGACGGGATCTCAGAACACTGAAGCTTTCTTT. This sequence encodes CASSQTRTGSQNTEAFF.

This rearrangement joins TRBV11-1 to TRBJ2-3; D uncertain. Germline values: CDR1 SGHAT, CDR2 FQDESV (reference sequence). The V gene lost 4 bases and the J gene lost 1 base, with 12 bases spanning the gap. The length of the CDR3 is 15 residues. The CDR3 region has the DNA TGTGCCAGCAGCTCAGGACCGTCCCGCACAGATACGCAGTATTTT. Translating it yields CASSSGPSRTDTQYF.

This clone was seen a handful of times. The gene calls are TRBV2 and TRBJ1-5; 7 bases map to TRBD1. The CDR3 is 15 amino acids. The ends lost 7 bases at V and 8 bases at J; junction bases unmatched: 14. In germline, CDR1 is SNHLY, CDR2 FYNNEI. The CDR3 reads CASTWMAGGNEPQHF. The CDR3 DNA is TGTGCCAGCACCTGGATGGCAGGGGGGAATGAGCCCCAGCATTTT.

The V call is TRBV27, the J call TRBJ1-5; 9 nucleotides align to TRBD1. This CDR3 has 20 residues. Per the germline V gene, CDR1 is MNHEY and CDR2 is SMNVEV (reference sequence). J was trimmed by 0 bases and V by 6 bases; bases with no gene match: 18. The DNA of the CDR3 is TGTGCCAGCAGCTATAAGTATTCAGGGACAGGGTCTTATAGCAATCAGCCCCAGCATTTT. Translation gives CASSYKYSGTGSYSNQPQHF.

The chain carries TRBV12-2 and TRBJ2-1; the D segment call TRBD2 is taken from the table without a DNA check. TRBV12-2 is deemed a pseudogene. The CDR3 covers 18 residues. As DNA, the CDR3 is TGTGCAAGTCGCTTAGCGCATTCGGCGTCCGACTTCTACAATGAGCAGTTCTTC. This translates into CASRLAHSASDFYNEQFF.

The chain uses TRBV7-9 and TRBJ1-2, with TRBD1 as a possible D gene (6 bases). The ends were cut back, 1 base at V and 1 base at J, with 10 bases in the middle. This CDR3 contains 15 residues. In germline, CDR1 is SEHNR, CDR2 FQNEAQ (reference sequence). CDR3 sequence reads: CASSLGTVDNYGYTF. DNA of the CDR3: TGTGCCAGCAGCTTAGGGACAGTGGATAACTATGGCTACACCTTC.

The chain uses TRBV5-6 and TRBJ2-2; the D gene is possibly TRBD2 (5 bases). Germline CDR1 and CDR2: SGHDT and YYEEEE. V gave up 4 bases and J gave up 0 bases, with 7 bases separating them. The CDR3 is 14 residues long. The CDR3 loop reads CASSRGSNTGELFF. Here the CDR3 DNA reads TGTGCCAGCAGCCGGGGATCGAACACCGGGGAGCTGTTTTTT.

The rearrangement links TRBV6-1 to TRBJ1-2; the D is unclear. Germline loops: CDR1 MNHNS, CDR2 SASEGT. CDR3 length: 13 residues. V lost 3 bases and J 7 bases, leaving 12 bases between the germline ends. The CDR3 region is CASSDYGKTGYTF. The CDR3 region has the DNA TGTGCCAGCAGTGATTACGGGAAGACTGGCTACACCTTC.

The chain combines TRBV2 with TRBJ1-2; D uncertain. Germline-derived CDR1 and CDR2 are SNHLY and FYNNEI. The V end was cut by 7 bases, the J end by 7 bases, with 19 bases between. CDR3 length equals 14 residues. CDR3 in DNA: TGTGCCAGCACCGGAGCCCGGGGTGGAGCTGGCTACACCTTC. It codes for CASTGARGGAGYTF.

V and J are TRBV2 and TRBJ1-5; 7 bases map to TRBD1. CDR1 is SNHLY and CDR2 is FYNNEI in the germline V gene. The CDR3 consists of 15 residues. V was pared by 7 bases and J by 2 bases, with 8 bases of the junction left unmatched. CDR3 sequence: CASNPGRGRNQPQHF. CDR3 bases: TGTGCCAGCAACCCAGGGAGGGGGCGCAATCAGCCCCAGCATTTT.

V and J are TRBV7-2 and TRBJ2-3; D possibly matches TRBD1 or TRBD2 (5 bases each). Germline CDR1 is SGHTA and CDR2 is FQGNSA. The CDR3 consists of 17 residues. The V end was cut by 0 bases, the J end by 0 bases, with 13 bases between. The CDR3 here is CASSLAGRQISTDTQYF. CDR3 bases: TGTGCCAGCAGCTTAGCGGGACGGCAAATTAGCACAGATACGCAGTATTTT.

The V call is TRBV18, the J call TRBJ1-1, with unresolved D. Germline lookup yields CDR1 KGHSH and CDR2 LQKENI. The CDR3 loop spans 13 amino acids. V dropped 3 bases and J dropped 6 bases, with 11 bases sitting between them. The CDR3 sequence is CASSPSRAAEAFF. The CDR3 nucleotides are TGTGCCAGCTCACCCTCCCGGGCAGCTGAAGCTTTCTTT.

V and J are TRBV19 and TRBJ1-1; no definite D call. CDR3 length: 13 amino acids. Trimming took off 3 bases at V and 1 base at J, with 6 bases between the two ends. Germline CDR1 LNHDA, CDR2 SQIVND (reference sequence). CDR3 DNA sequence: TGTGCCAGTAGTATGACACGGAACACTGAAGCTTTCTTT. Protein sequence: CASSMTRNTEAFF.

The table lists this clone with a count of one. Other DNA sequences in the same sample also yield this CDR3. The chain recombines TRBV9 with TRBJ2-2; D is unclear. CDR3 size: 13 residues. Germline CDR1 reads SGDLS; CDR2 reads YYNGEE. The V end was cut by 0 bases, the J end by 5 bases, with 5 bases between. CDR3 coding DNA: TGTGCCAGCAGCGTAGGGGGAACCGGGGAGCTGTTTTTT. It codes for CASSVGGTGELFF.

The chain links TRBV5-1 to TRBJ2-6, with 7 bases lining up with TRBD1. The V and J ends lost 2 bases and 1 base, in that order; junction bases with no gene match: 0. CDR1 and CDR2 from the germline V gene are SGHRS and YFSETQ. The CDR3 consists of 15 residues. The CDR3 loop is CASSLQGSGANVLTF. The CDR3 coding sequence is TGCGCCAGCAGCTTACAGGGGTCTGGGGCCAACGTCCTGACTTTC.